Listed below are T cell receptor beta chains from one sample, sequenced in a study of Graves' ophthalmopathy and Graves' hyperthyroidism. MiXCR, applied by TCRdb to the multiplex PCR reads, yields one record per CDR3 protein. The sample carries 300,000 to 450,000 distinct CDR3 sequences, roughly 15% recorded once. What was sequenced was peripheral blood. The receptor set was obtained from an adult woman with stable Graves' hyperthyroidism. Each CDR3 is given with its conserved first and last residue. The D gene is left open where the match is weak. The listing skips clone size in some rows; elsewhere it reads once, few, many or a size class.

V: TRBV6-1
J: TRBJ1-5
D: TRBD1
size: .
DNA: TGTGCCAGCAGTGACTGGGGACAGGGCAATCAGCCCCAGCATTTT
CDR3: CASSDWGQGNQPQHF

V: TRBV9
J: TRBJ2-7
D: TRBD1
size: many
DNA: TGTGCCAGCAGCCCACACGGGACAGGGACTTGGGAGCAGTACTTC
CDR3: CASSPHGTGTWEQYF

V: TRBV24-1
J: TRBJ1-1
D: .
size: many
DNA: TGTGCCACCAGTGATTCTACAGGGATTGAAGCTTTCTTT
CDR3: CATSDSTGIEAFF

V: TRBV4-1
J: TRBJ2-7
D: .
size: many
DNA: TGCGCCAGCAGCCAAGGGACCGCGGAGAATACCTACGAGCAGTACTTC
CDR3: CASSQGTAENTYEQYF

V: TRBV28
J: TRBJ2-7
D: TRBD2
size: .
DNA: TGTGCCAGCAGTTGGGGGGGGTTTGCCTACGAGCAGTACTTC
CDR3: CASSWGGFAYEQYF

V: TRBV28
J: TRBJ2-2
D: TRBD1
size: .
DNA: TGTGCCAGCAAAATTGGACAGGGCACCGGGGAGCTGTTTTTT
CDR3: CASKIGQGTGELFF

V: TRBV7-2
J: TRBJ2-7
D: .
size: many
DNA: TGTGCCAGCAGCTTACAGGGGGGATTTTTTCACGAGCAGTACTTC
CDR3: CASSLQGGFFHEQYF

V: TRBV5-1
J: TRBJ2-7
D: .
size: many
DNA: TGCGCCAGCAGCTTGGTGGCAGGATCAACCTACGAGCAGTACTTC
CDR3: CASSLVAGSTYEQYF

V: TRBV2
J: TRBJ1-1
D: .
size: many
DNA: TGTGCCAGCAGAATCTACAGCCCGGGGGGCACTGAAGCTTTCTTT
CDR3: CASRIYSPGGTEAFF

V: TRBV29-1
J: TRBJ2-7
D: TRBD2
size: many
DNA: TGCAGCGTTTTGGCGGGAGGCTACGAGCAGTACTTC
CDR3: CSVLAGGYEQYF

V: TRBV29-1
J: TRBJ2-7
D: TRBD2
size: many
DNA: TGCAGCGCACTACTAGCGGGCAACTACGAGCAGTACTTC
CDR3: CSALLAGNYEQYF

V: TRBV12-3/TRBV12-4
J: TRBJ1-2
D: .
size: .
DNA: TGTGCCAGCAGTTTGGGACGCTCAAACTATGGCTACACCTTC
CDR3: CASSLGRSNYGYTF

V: TRBV30
J: TRBJ1-5
D: TRBD1
size: .
DNA: TGTGCCTGGAGTGTAGGACAGGGGCAATCTGGCAATCAGCCTCAGCATTTT
CDR3: CAWSVGQGQSGNQPQHF

V: TRBV5-1
J: TRBJ2-7
D: .
size: many
DNA: TGCGCCAGCAGCTTGGAGTCCAACCCCTACGAGCAGTACTTC
CDR3: CASSLESNPYEQYF

V: TRBV7-2
J: TRBJ2-7
D: TRBD2
size: .
DNA: TGTGCCAGCAGCTCCGGACTAGCGGGGGGGTCGCAGTACTTC
CDR3: CASSSGLAGGSQYF

V: TRBV6-2/TRBV6-3
J: TRBJ2-2
D: TRBD2
size: .
DNA: TGTGCCAGCAGTTGGAGGACTAGCGGATATATCTACACCGGGGAGCTGTTTTTT
CDR3: CASSWRTSGYIYTGELFF

V: TRBV29-1
J: TRBJ2-7
D: .
size: many
DNA: TGCAGCGTCTCCAGGGGCCCCTACGAGCAGTACTTC
CDR3: CSVSRGPYEQYF

V: TRBV12-3/TRBV12-4
J: TRBJ2-2
D: TRBD1
size: many
DNA: TGTGCCAGCAGGGGGACAGGGAGGTCCGGGGAGCTGTTTTTT
CDR3: CASRGTGRSGELFF

V: TRBV6-1
J: TRBJ1-2
D: TRBD1
size: .
DNA: TGTGCCAGCAGTGGACAGGGCCTCTATGGCTACACCTTC
CDR3: CASSGQGLYGYTF

V: TRBV4-1
J: TRBJ2-7
D: TRBD1
size: .
DNA: TGCGCCAGCAGCCAAGGACAGGGGTTGGGTAACGAGCAGTACTTC
CDR3: CASSQGQGLGNEQYF

V: TRBV27
J: TRBJ2-7
D: TRBD2
size: many
DNA: TGTGCCAGCAGTTTATTAGCTAGCGGGATCTCCTACGAGCAGTACTTC
CDR3: CASSLLASGISYEQYF

V: TRBV15
J: TRBJ1-2
D: .
size: many
DNA: TGTGCCACCAGCAGAGATGGTTATGGCTACACCTTC
CDR3: CATSRDGYGYTF

V: TRBV20-1
J: TRBJ1-6
D: .
size: many
DNA: TGCAGTGCTAGTGGGGCAACGGGCAGGGCTGGTTCACCCCTCCACTTT
CDR3: CSASGATGRAGSPLHF

V: TRBV5-1
J: TRBJ2-2
D: TRBD1
size: few
DNA: TGCGCCAGCACCGGACAGGGAAGCACCGGGGAGCTGTTTTTT
CDR3: CASTGQGSTGELFF

V: TRBV29-1
J: TRBJ1-2
D: .
size: many
DNA: TGCAGCGTTATCAGGTTGAGGGTTGGCGGCTACACCTTC
CDR3: CSVIRLRVGGYTF

V: TRBV27
J: TRBJ1-1
D: TRBD1
size: few
DNA: TGTGCCAGCAGTTTATTGACAGGGGGTGGTGAAGCTTTCTTT
CDR3: CASSLLTGGGEAFF

V: TRBV6-5
J: TRBJ2-5
D: .
size: .
DNA: TGTGCCAGCTCCCGGGTCAAAGAGACCCAGTACTTC
CDR3: CASSRVKETQYF

V: TRBV30
J: TRBJ2-4
D: .
size: .
DNA: TGTGCCTGGTCCCAGGAAGCCAAAAACATTAAGTACTTC
CDR3: CAWSQEAKNIKYF

V: TRBV28
J: TRBJ1-5
D: .
size: many
DNA: TGTGCCAGCAGTTTATCCCCGGGGTGGGGCCAATATGTTCAGCCCCAGCATTTT
CDR3: CASSLSPGWGQYVQPQHF

V: TRBV12-3/TRBV12-4
J: TRBJ2-5
D: .
size: .
DNA: TGTTCCAGCAGTTTCTCGTTGAGGGGGTATGGAGATAGCCAAGAGACGCAGTACTTC
CDR3: CSSSFSLRGYGDSQETQYF

V: TRBV20-1
J: TRBJ2-7
D: .
size: many
DNA: TGCAGTGCACCGAAGGAGCGAACCCACCCCTACGAGCAGTACTTC
CDR3: CSAPKERTHPYEQYF

V: TRBV4-1
J: TRBJ2-7
D: TRBD2
size: few
DNA: TGCGCCAGCAGCCAAACCGAGCGGGAGGGCCTAATTTACGAGCAGTACTTC
CDR3: CASSQTEREGLIYEQYF

V: TRBV27
J: TRBJ1-2
D: .
size: .
DNA: TGTGCCAGCAGTTTATCGCGGAGGGGCCCCTATGGCTACACCTTC
CDR3: CASSLSRRGPYGYTF

V: TRBV6-6
J: TRBJ1-2
D: .
size: many
DNA: TGTGCCAGCAGTCTTAACAGGGTTAGCGGCTACACCTTC
CDR3: CASSLNRVSGYTF

V: TRBV6-1
J: TRBJ1-1
D: .
size: .
DNA: TGTGCCAGCAGTGACAAGGGGAGGTCGGTGAACACTGAAGCTTTCTTT
CDR3: CASSDKGRSVNTEAFF

V: TRBV28
J: TRBJ2-7
D: .
size: many
DNA: TGTGCCAGCAGGATAAGGGACGGAGCCTACGAGCAGTACTTC
CDR3: CASRIRDGAYEQYF

V: TRBV2
J: TRBJ2-5
D: .
size: many
DNA: TGTGCCAGCAGCCAAGCCAGTGAGACCCAGTACTTC
CDR3: CASSQASETQYF

V: TRBV20-1
J: TRBJ1-2
D: TRBD1
size: many
DNA: TGCAGTGCTGGAACAACAGGGGGCCCGAGGTATGGCTACACCTTC
CDR3: CSAGTTGGPRYGYTF

V: TRBV27
J: TRBJ1-5
D: .
size: many
DNA: TGTGCCAGCAGTTTATTGGGGCAGAATCAGCCCCAGCATTTT
CDR3: CASSLLGQNQPQHF